Below are 3 T cell receptor beta chains sequenced from a single sample in a study of long-term antiretroviral therapy in people with HIV. Samples were assayed with immunoSEQ v3.0 at survey level. The data were produced by immunoSEQ multiplex PCR, yet TCRdb's version contains in-frame clones alone and is incomplete. The table includes some 20,000 clones, approximately 92% detected once. The sample in question was unsorted PBMCs, obtained 4.4 years after starting antiretroviral therapy. These receptors all come from a woman in her fifties or sixties with HIV.

J is TRBJ1-1 and V is TRBV7-3; D is perhaps TRBD1 (6 bases). V was trimmed by 5 bases and J by 4 bases, leaving 14 bases between them. CDR3 size: 14 residues. Germline V gene sequence: CDR1 SGHTA, CDR2 FQGTGA. The chain's CDR3 is CASSAQGAGTEAFF. The CDR3 nucleotides are TGTGCCAGCAGCGCACAGGGAGCGGGCACTGAAGCTTTCTTT.

This sequence joins TRBV10-2 and TRBJ2-7; 8 nucleotides align to TRBD2. Trimming took 6 bases from V and 3 from J; bases not matched to a gene: 7. CDR3 size: 14 residues. The germline CDR1 and CDR2 sequences are WSHSY and SAAADI. In DNA form, the CDR3 reads TGCGCCAGCAGGCCCGCCAGCGGGGGCTACGAGCAGTACTTC. Protein product: CASRPASGGYEQYF.

The chain recombines TRBV7-2 with TRBJ2-3, with 7 positions matching TRBD2. Germline CDR1 and CDR2: SGHTA and FQGNSA. The trim removed 2 bases at V and 5 bases at J, leaving 7 bases unmatched. This CDR3 is built from 15 residues. The CDR3 nucleotides are TGTGCCAGCAGCTTACTCGGGGAGGGGTTAGATACGCAGTATTTT. It encodes CASSLLGEGLDTQYF.